The 19 T cell receptor beta chains presented below share a single source sample, sequenced in a study of blood T cells in healthy people across ages. Using a J-beta primer mix together with a sample-barcoded 5' primer, a second PCR was run for about 7 to 12 cycles. In TCRdb, the 5' RACE reads were re-called with MiXCR into one record per CDR3 protein. The sample holds 780,000 or so distinct CDR3 sequences, roughly three fifths seen once. What was sequenced was blood. Every receptor here comes from a man aged 35 to 55 in good health.

The J gene is TRBJ2-2, the V gene TRBV20-1, with D possibly TRBD1 on 6 matching bases. Germline V gene data show CDR1 as DFQATT and CDR2 as SNEGSKA (reference sequence). This CDR3 has 15 amino acids. V lost 0 bases, J lost 1 base, and 9 bases lay in between. CDR3 coding DNA: TGCAGTGCTAGAGATCCGGACAGGAACACCGGGGAGCTGTTTTTT. This gives the protein CSARDPDRNTGELFF.

This chain links TRBV4-3 with TRBJ2-7; possible D gene TRBD2, 5 bases. The CDR3 is 14 amino acids. Germline CDR1 and CDR2: LGHNA and YSLEER. Between the trimmed V and J ends, which lost 0 bases and 3 bases, there was a span of 9 bases. Here the CDR3 DNA reads TGCGCCAGCAGCCAAGAGGTTAGCGTCTACGAGCAGTACTTC. As protein: CASSQEVSVYEQYF.

This chain connects TRBV3-1 to TRBJ2-5; 14 bases fit TRBD2. The CDR3 sequence is 16 residues long. Trimming removed 4 bases from V and 11 bases from J; junction bases left unmatched: 12. Germline CDR1 and CDR2: LGHDT and YNNKEL (reference sequence). The DNA of the CDR3 is TGTGCCAGCAGCCTCGGACTAGCGGGAGGTCCCCACGGGCAGTACTTC. This codes for CASSLGLAGGPHGQYF.

The rearrangement joins TRBV9 to TRBJ2-7, with 7 bases matching TRBD2. V shed 4 bases, J shed 4 bases, and the junction held 11 bases outside the gene matches. Germline V CDR1 and CDR2: SGDLS, YYNGEE. The CDR3 has 15 residues. The CDR3 DNA follows: TGTGCCAGCAGCCCCCGCGGGGGTGTTGAGTACGAGCAGTACTTC. The encoded protein is CASSPRGGVEYEQYF.

This clonotype was counted a few times. The chain is built from TRBV7-2 and TRBJ2-1; TRBD2 is a possible D gene (6 bases). Trimming took 6 bases from V and 6 from J, leaving 15 bases between them. Germline CDR1 SGHTA, CDR2 FQGNSA. CDR3 length: 14 amino acids. CDR3 sequence: CASSFLDYANEQFF. In DNA form, the CDR3 reads TGTGCCAGCAGTTTCCTGGACTACGCCAATGAGCAGTTCTTC.

V gene TRBV7-3 combines with J gene TRBJ2-2; a weak D match, TRBD2 (6 bases). Germline CDR1 reads SGHTA; CDR2 reads FQGTGA. The CDR3 covers 15 residues. V lost 5 bases and J lost 2, with 12 bases in between. The CDR3 spells CASSPPGVNTGELFF. The CDR3 DNA is TGTGCCAGCAGCCCGCCGGGGGTCAACACCGGGGAGCTGTTTTTT.

The chain links TRBV29-1 to TRBJ2-1; D is undetermined. V lost 5 bases and J lost 6, with 11 bases in between. CDR1 and CDR2 from the germline V gene are SQVTM and ANQGSEA. The CDR3 runs 12 residues. The CDR3 DNA sequence: TGCAGCGTTTCGACGACCCCCAATGAGCAGTTCTTC. Protein: CSVSTTPNEQFF.

This chain joins TRBV9 and TRBJ1-6, with D tentatively TRBD1 (6 bases). V lost 0 bases and J 10 bases, leaving 20 bases between the germline ends. The CDR3 extends over 17 amino acids. Germline CDR1 reads SGDLS; CDR2 reads YYNGEE. CDR3 residues: CASSVEATGTVGSPLHF. CDR3 sequence (DNA): TGTGCCAGCAGCGTAGAAGCCACAGGGACGGTAGGGTCACCCCTCCACTTT.

This chain joins TRBV12-3 or TRBV12-4 and TRBJ2-2; no clear D gene. CDR3 size: 15 residues. Trimming took 2 bases from V and 1 from J, leaving 8 bases between them. CDR3 in DNA: TGTGCCAGCAGTTTAAACGGCATGAACACCGGGGAGCTGTTTTTT. The encoded protein is CASSLNGMNTGELFF.

This sequence joins TRBV5-1 and TRBJ2-5; D may be TRBD2 (5 bases). This CDR3 has 16 amino acids. The V end lost 0 bases, the J end lost 7 bases, and 19 bases lay between the germline ends. Germline V gene data show CDR1 as SGHRS and CDR2 as YFSETQ. CDR3 residues: CASSLAGRRTAGTQYF. The CDR3 DNA reads TGCGCCAGCAGCTTGGCCGGTCGGAGGACCGCGGGGACCCAGTACTTC.

This clonotype came up many times. V usage is TRBV9 and J usage is TRBJ2-5; no clear D. Trimming took off 0 bases at V and 5 bases at J, with 11 bases between the two ends. CDR3 size: 14 residues. CDR1 SGDLS and CDR2 YYNGEE come from the germline V gene. CDR3: CASSVVWGSETQYF. CDR3 sequence (DNA): TGTGCCAGCAGCGTAGTCTGGGGTTCGGAGACCCAGTACTTC.

This clonotype was seen ten or more times. CDR3: CASSLGQGGWEQYF. CDR3 DNA: TGTGCCAGCAGCTTAGGACAGGGTGGGTGGGAGCAGTACTTC. The chain couples TRBV7-2 to TRBJ2-7; 7 nucleotides match TRBD1. The ends lost 1 base at V and 7 bases at J; junction bases unmatched: 7. CDR1 is SGHTA, CDR2 FQGNSA, per germline. The CDR3 contains 14 residues. Full variable domain (rest looked up from reference TRBV7-2 and TRBJ2-7): GAGVSQSPSNKVTEKGKDVELRCDPISGHTALYWYRQSLGQGLEFLIYFQGNSAPDKSGLPSDRFSAERTGGSVSTLTIQRTQQEDSAVYLCASSLGQGGWEQYFGPGTRLTVT.

The rearrangement uses TRBV11-2 and TRBJ1-2; D remains ambiguous. With 4 bases removed from V and 8 bases from J, the gap between germline ends came to 14 bases. The germline V gene has CDR1 SGHAT and CDR2 FQNNGV. The CDR3 is 13 residues long. The CDR3 sequence: CASSSVGSGGYTF. The DNA of the CDR3 is TGTGCCAGCAGCTCTGTAGGCTCGGGAGGCTACACCTTC.

In the case of this clonotype: One junction end does not reproduce the germline sequence, and a read error may be involved. J is TRBJ1-2 and V is TRBV12-3 or TRBV12-4; no reliable D call. The CDR3 runs 17 residues. The CDR3 bases are TGTGCCGGCAGTTTAGCGTCGGAAGTGCTGAGGGTTCATGGCTACACCTTC. It yields the protein CAGSLASEVLRVHGYTF.

The rearrangement links TRBV10-3 to TRBJ2-3, with D unresolved. The CDR3 contains 13 residues. Germline V gives CDR1 ENHRY, CDR2 SYGVKD. Trimming stripped 0 bases from V and 5 bases from J, with 6 bases between. The CDR3 sequence: CAISESVGDTQYF. For the CDR3, the DNA is TGTGCCATCAGTGAGTCTGTAGGAGATACGCAGTATTTT.

This chain joins TRBV7-3 and TRBJ2-2, with D tentatively TRBD1 (6 bases). The CDR3 sequence is 18 residues long. The germline gives CDR1 SGHTA, CDR2 FQGTGA. Deletions cut 2 bases from V and 4 bases from J, with 20 bases between. As DNA, the CDR3 is TGTGCCAGCAGCTTATTCCCGCCGACAGGCGCCCTCACCGGGGAGCTGTTTTTT. Its translation: CASSLFPPTGALTGELFF.

This clonotype was counted once. The V call is TRBV6-2 or TRBV6-3, the J call TRBJ1-2, with 9 bases lining up with TRBD1. Trimming took 8 bases from V and 8 from J; bases not matched to a gene: 21. Germline assignment: CDR1 MNHEY and CDR2 SVGEGT. This CDR3 is 17 amino acids long. CDR3 sequence reads: CASGTSRTGDHARGYTF. The CDR3 coding sequence is TGTGCCAGCGGTACCTCACGGACAGGGGATCATGCCCGCGGCTACACCTTC.

The chain carries TRBV20-1 and TRBJ2-7, with D perhaps assigned TRBD1 or TRBD2 (5 bases each). The V end lost 3 bases, the J end lost 0 bases, and 12 bases lay between the germline ends. Germline loops: CDR1 DFQATT, CDR2 SNEGSKA (reference sequence). The CDR3 is made up of 14 amino acids. The CDR3 loop reads CSARGTVSSYEQYF. CDR3 coding DNA: TGCAGTGCTAGGGGGACCGTGAGCTCCTACGAGCAGTACTTC.

This clonotype appeared once. The chain joins TRBV20-1 to TRBJ2-3; D is tentatively TRBD1 or TRBD2 (6 bases each). Germline loops: CDR1 DFQATT, CDR2 SNEGSKA (reference sequence). V was trimmed by 2 bases and J by 8 bases, leaving 17 bases between them. The CDR3 contains 14 residues. CDR3 in DNA: TGCAGTGCTAGACACCACGAGGGGGGAGGTACGCAGTATTTT. It specifies CSARHHEGGGTQYF.